This T cell receptor (beta chain) was sequenced during a study of T cells in Graves' hyperthyroidism and ophthalmopathy. Exclusion followed for patients with uncontrolled infection, other autoimmune disease, pregnancy or lactation. The CDR3 regions of TCR beta were amplified from RNA transcripts. When the TCR CDR3 underwent first-round RT-PCR, the HTBI primer set was used. Each CDR3 protein gets one entry after TCRdb re-called the multiplex PCR reads with MiXCR. The table records some 320,000 distinct CDR3 sequences, roughly 13% of them present only once. Trimming took off 3 bases at V and 3 bases at J, with 6 bases between the two ends. CDR1 is DFQATT, CDR2 SNEGSKA, per germline (reference sequence). The CDR3 spans 13 residues. This clonotype was seen at least ten times.

The specimen was blood. This chain links TRBV20-1 with TRBJ2-6; no reliable D call. The receptor comes from a woman between 40 and 50 years old with Graves' ophthalmopathy. CDR3 nucleotide sequence: TGCAGTGCTAGTAGTGGTGGGGCCAACGTCCTGACTTTC. As protein: CSASSGGANVLTF.